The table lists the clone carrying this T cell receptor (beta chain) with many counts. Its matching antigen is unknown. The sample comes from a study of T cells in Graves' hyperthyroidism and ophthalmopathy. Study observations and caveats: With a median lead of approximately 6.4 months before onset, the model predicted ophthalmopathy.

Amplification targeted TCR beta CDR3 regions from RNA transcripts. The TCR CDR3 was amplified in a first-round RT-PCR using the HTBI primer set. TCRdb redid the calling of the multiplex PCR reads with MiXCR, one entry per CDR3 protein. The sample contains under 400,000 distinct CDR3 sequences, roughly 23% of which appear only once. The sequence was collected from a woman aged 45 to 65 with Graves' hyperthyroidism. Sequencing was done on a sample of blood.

The CDR3: CASSPNPNTEAFF. The CDR3 DNA sequence: TGTGCCAGCAGCCCCAACCCGAACACTGAAGCTTTCTTT. The J gene is TRBJ1-1, the V gene TRBV6-1; D unclear. Trimming shortened V by 6 bases and J by 1 base, and 9 bases separated the two germline ends. The length of the CDR3 is 13 residues. Per germline, CDR1 MNHNS and CDR2 SASEGT.